These 13 T cell receptor beta chains originate from one sample sequenced in a study of a mutant IDH1 vaccine in newly diagnosed glioma. Time point: week 47, end of study. Doses consisted of 300 ug of mutant IDH1 20-mer peptide each, paired with topical imiquimod. The antigens of these receptors remain unknown. TCRdb's copy holds only in-frame clones and misses some; the assay was immunoSEQ multiplex PCR. The sample has about 32,000 clones, approximately 89% seen once. The sequencing here drew on PBMCs, taken from a glioma patient whose treatment included an IDH1 peptide vaccine. These receptors were collected from a middle-aged man with glioma.

The genes are TRBV19 and TRBJ1-2; 7 bases are a match to TRBD1. The V gene end was trimmed by 6 bases and the J gene end by 8 bases; junction bases not matched to a gene: 3. This CDR3 is 11 amino acids long. Looked up from germline, CDR1 is LNHDA and CDR2 is SQIVND (reference sequence). The CDR3 bases are TGTGCCAGTAGGACAGGGCACGGCTACACCTTC. This translates into CASRTGHGYTF.

The chain couples TRBV7-2 to TRBJ2-3, with 9 bases lining up with TRBD2. Germline V gene lookup returns CDR1 SGHTA and CDR2 FQGNSA. The CDR3 is 16 amino acids. V trimming: 4 bases; J trimming: 0 bases; junction bases outside the gene matches: 5. In DNA form, the CDR3 reads TGTGCCAGCAGCTCCTTAGCGGGAGCCAGCACAGATACGCAGTATTTT. This gives the protein CASSSLAGASTDTQYF.

The genes are TRBV7-2 and TRBJ2-2; D may be TRBD2 (6 bases). Germline V lookup: CDR1 SGHTA, CDR2 FQGNSA. CDR3 length: 14 amino acids. V dropped 3 bases and J dropped 6 bases, with 11 bases sitting between them. CDR3 DNA sequence: TGTGCCAGCAGCTTTTTGCGGGGTTCCGGGGAGCTGTTTTTT. Residues: CASSFLRGSGELFF. Combining the CDR3 with reference TRBV7-2 and TRBJ2-2 gives the whole variable domain GAGVSQSPSNKVTEKGKDVELRCDPISGHTALYWYRQSLGQGLEFLIYFQGNSAPDKSGLPSDRFSAERTGGSVSTLTIQRTQQEDSAVYLCASSFLRGSGELFFGEGSRLTVL.

CDR3 amino acids: CSVEAKVGTGAYEQYF. CDR3 nucleotide sequence: TGCAGCGTTGAAGCCAAAGTGGGGACAGGGGCCTACGAGCAGTACTTC. The rearrangement joins TRBV29-1 to TRBJ2-5; 10 bases fit TRBD1. The DNA end is a closer match to TRBJ2-7, so the J assignment may be wrong. Germline V lookup: CDR1 SQVTM, CDR2 ANQGSEA. The length of the CDR3 is 16 residues.

The V call is TRBV11-2, the J call TRBJ2-1, with D perhaps TRBD2 (6 bases). The length of the CDR3 is 11 residues. V was clipped by 6 bases and J by 10 bases, with 10 bases between them. The germline V gene has CDR1 SGHAT and CDR2 FQNNGV. The CDR3 protein is CASSYGGEQFF. The CDR3 DNA reads TGTGCCAGCAGTTATGGGGGGGAGCAGTTCTTC.

The rearrangement uses TRBV19 and TRBJ2-4; D gene unclear. Trimming took off 5 bases at V and 0 bases at J, with 11 bases between the two ends. The CDR3 sequence is 15 residues long. CDR1 LNHDA and CDR2 SQIVND come from the germline V gene (reference sequence). This CDR3 is CASSDREGAKNIQYF. The CDR3 nucleotides are TGTGCCAGTAGTGATAGAGAAGGAGCCAAAAACATTCAGTACTTC.

This chain joins TRBV11-2 and TRBJ2-6; 8 nucleotides line up with TRBD1. This CDR3 has 15 residues. Trimming cost V 4 bases and J 3 bases; bases outside gene matches: 2. Germline CDR1 reads SGHAT; CDR2 reads FQNNGV. CDR3 sequence (DNA): TGTGCCAGCAGCTCGACAGGGGATGGGGCCAACGTCCTGACTTTC. Translation gives CASSSTGDGANVLTF.

The chain has TRBV11-2 and TRBJ2-4; the D is unclear. The V end lost 3 bases, the J end lost 0 bases, and 18 bases lay between the germline ends. There are 18 residues in the CDR3. Germline assignment: CDR1 SGHAT and CDR2 FQNNGV. In nucleotides, the CDR3 is TGTGCCAGCAGCTTGTTTTCCCTAAAGTATGTAGCCAAAAACATTCAGTACTTC. Protein: CASSLFSLKYVAKNIQYF.

This chain links TRBV7-8 with TRBJ2-4, with a possible D match to TRBD2 (6 bases). The CDR3 is 12 amino acids. Germline assignment: CDR1 SGHVS and CDR2 FQNEAQ. V was shortened by 0 bases and J by 9 bases, with 6 bases between the two germline ends. Written as DNA, the CDR3 is TGTGCCAGCAGCTTAGCGGGGGGCATTCAGTACTTC. Amino acids: CASSLAGGIQYF.

V gene TRBV30 combines with J gene TRBJ1-1, with D possibly being TRBD1 (6 bases). V lost 0 bases, J lost 1 base, and 12 bases lay in between. Looked up from germline, CDR1 is GTSNPN and CDR2 is SVGIG (reference sequence). The CDR3 length is 15 residues. The CDR3, as DNA: TGTGCCTGGAGTGTAGATGGGGGGCCGAACACTGAAGCTTTCTTT. Translation gives CAWSVDGGPNTEAFF.

This chain joins TRBV7-8 and TRBJ1-6, with a possible D match to TRBD1 (6 bases). Germline CDR1 is SGHVS and CDR2 is FQNEAQ. V lost 5 bases, J lost 0 bases, and 17 bases lay in between. The CDR3 contains 18 residues. The CDR3 sequence is CASSLTGTPDSYNSPLHF. Here the CDR3 DNA reads TGTGCCAGCAGCCTTACCGGGACACCCGACTCCTATAATTCACCCCTCCACTTT.

The gene calls are TRBV10-2 and TRBJ2-1; 8 nucleotides line up with TRBD2. CDR3 length: 13 residues. Germline V lookup: CDR1 WSHSY, CDR2 SAAADI. After removal of 6 bases from V and 7 bases from J, the junction contained 5 bases not matched to a gene. This CDR3 reads CASSGTSTNEQFF. Written as DNA, the CDR3 is TGCGCCAGCAGCGGGACTAGTACAAATGAGCAGTTCTTC.

The J gene is TRBJ1-2, the V gene TRBV19; D might be TRBD1 (6 bases). Germline loops: CDR1 LNHDA, CDR2 SQIVND (reference sequence). This CDR3 comprises 13 residues. DNA for the CDR3: TGTGCTACTGCGTGGGGGCCTGACTATGGCTACACCTTC. Amino acids: CATAWGPDYGYTF.